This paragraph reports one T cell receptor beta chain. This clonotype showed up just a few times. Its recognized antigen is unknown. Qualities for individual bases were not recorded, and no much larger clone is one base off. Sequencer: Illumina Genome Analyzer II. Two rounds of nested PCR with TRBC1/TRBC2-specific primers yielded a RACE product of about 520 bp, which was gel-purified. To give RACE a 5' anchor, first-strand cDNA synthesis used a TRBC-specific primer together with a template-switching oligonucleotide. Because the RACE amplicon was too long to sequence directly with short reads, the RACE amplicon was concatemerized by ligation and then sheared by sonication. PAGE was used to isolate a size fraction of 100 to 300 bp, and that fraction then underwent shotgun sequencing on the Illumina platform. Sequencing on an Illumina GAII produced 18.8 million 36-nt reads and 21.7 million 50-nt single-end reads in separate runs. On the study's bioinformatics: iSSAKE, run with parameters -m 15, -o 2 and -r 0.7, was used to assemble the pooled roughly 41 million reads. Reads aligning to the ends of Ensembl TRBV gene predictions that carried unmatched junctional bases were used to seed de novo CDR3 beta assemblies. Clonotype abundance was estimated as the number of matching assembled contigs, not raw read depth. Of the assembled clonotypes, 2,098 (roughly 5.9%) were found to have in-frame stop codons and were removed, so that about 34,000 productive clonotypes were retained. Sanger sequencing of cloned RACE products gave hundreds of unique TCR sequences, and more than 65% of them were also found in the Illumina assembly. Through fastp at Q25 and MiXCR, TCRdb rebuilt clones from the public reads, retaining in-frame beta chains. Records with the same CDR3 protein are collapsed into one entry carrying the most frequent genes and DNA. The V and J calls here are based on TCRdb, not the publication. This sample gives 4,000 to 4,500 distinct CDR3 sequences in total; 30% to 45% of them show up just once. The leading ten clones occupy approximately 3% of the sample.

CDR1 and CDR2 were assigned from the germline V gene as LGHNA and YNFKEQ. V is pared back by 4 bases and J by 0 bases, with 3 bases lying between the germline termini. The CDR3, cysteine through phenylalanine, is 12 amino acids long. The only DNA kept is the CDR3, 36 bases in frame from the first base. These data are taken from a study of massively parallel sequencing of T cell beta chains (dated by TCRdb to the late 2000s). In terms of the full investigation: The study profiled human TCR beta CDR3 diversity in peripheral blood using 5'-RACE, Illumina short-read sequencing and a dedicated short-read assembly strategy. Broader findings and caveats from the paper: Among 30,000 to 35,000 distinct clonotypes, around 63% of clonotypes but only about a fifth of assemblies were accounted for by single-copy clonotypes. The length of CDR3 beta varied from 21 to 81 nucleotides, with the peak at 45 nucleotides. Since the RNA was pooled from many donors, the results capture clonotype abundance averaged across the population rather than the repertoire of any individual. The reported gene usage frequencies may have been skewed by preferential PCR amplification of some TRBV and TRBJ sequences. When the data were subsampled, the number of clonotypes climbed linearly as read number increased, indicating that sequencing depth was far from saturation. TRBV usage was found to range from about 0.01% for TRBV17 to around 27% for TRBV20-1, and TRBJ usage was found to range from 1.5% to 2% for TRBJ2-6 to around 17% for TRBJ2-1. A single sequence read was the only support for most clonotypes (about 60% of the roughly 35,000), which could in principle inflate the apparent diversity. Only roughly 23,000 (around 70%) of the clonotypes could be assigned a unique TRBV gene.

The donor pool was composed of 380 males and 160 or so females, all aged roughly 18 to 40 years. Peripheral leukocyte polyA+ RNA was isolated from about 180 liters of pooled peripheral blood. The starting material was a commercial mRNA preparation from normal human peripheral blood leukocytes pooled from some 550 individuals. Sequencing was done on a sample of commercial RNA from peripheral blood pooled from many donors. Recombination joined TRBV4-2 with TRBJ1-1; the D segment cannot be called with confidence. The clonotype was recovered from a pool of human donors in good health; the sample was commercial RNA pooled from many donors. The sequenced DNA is TGTGCCAGCAGCCGGATGAACACTGAAGCTTTCTTT. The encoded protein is CASSRMNTEAFF.